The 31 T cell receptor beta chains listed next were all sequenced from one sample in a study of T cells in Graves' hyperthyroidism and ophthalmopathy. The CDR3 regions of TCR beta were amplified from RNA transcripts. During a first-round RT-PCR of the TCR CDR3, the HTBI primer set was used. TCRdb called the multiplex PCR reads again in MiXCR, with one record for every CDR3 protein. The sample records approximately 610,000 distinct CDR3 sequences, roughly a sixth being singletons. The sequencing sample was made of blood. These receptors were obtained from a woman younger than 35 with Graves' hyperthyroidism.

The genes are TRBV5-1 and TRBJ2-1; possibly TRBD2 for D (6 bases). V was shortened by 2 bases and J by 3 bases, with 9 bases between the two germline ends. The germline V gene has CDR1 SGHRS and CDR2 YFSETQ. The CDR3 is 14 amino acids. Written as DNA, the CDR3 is TGCGCCAGCAGCTTTTACGGGAGCTACAATGAGCAGTTCTTC. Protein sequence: CASSFYGSYNEQFF.

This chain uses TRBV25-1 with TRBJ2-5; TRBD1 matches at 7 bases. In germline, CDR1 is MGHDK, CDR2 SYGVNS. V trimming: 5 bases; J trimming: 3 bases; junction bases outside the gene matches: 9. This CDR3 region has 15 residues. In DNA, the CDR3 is TGTGCCAGCAGTAATTACAGGGGCGGAGAAGAGACCCAGTACTTC. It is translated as CASSNYRGGEETQYF.

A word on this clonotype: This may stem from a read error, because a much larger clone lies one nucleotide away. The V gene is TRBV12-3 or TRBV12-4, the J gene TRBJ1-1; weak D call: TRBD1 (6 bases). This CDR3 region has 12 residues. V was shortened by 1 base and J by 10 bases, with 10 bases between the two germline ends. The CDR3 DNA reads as TGTGCCAGCAGTTTAGAGGGACATGGAGCTTTCTTT. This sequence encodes CASSLEGHGAFF.

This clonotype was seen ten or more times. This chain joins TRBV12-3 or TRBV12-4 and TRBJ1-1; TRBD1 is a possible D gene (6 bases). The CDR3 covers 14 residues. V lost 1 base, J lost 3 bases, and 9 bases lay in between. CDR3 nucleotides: TGTGCCAGCAGTTTAGAGAACAGGGACACTGAAGCTTTCTTT. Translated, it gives CASSLENRDTEAFF.

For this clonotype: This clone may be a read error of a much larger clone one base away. CDR3 DNA sequence: TGTGCCAGCGGGCAGGGTAATGAAAACCTGTTTTTT. Protein product: CASGQGNENLFF. This sequence joins TRBV6-1 and TRBJ1-4; D possibly corresponds to TRBD1 (5 bases). CDR3 length: 12 amino acids. Looked up from germline, CDR1 is MNHNS and CDR2 is SASEGT.

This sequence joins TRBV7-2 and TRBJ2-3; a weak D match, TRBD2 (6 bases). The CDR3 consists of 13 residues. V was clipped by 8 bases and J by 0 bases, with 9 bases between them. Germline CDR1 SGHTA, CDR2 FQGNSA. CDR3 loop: CASARGSTDTQYF. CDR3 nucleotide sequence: TGTGCCAGCGCTCGGGGGAGCACAGATACGCAGTATTTT.

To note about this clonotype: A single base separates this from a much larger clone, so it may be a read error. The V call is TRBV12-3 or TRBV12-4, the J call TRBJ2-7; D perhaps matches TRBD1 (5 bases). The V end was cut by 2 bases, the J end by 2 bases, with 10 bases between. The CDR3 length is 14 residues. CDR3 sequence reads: CASSLSGLTYEQYF. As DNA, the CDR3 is TGTGCCAGCAGTTTATCAGGGCTCACCTACGAGCAGTACTTC.

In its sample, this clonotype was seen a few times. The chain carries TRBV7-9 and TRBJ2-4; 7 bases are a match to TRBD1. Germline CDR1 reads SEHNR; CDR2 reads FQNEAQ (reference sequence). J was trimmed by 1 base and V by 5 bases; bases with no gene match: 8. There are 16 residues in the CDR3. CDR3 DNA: TGTGCCAGCAGCCCCCCTCCCAGGGGGGCCAAAAACATTCAGTACTTC. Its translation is CASSPPPRGAKNIQYF.

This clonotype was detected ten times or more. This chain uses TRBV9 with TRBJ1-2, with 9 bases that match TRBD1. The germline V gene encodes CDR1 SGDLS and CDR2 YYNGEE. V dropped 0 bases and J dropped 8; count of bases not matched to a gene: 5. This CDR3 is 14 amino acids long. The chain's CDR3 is CASSVDRGRVGYTF. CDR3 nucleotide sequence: TGTGCCAGCAGCGTAGACAGGGGGCGAGTGGGCTACACCTTC.

CDR3 bases: TGTGCCAGCAGGGGGGGGGGGACCTACGAGCAGTACTTC. Residues: CASRGGGTYEQYF. The V gene is TRBV6-2 or TRBV6-3, the J gene TRBJ2-7; 7 positions match TRBD2. Trimming removed 6 bases from V and 2 bases from J; junction bases left unmatched: 4. Per the germline V gene, CDR1 is MNHEY and CDR2 is SVGEGT. This CDR3 is 13 amino acids long.

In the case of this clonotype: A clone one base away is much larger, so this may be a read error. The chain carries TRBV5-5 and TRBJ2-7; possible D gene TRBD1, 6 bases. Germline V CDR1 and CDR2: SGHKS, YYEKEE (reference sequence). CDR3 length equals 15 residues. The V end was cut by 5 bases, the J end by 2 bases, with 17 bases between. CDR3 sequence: CASSADSPWAYEQYF. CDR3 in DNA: TGTGCCAGCAGTGCGGACAGCCCCTGGGCCTACGAGCAGTACTTC.

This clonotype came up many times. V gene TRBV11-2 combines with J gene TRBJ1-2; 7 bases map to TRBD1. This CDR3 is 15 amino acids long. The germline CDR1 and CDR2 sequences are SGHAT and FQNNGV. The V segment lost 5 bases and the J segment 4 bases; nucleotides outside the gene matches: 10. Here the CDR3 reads CASSPSRGGSYGYTF. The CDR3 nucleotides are TGTGCCAGCAGCCCCAGCCGAGGGGGCAGCTATGGCTACACCTTC.

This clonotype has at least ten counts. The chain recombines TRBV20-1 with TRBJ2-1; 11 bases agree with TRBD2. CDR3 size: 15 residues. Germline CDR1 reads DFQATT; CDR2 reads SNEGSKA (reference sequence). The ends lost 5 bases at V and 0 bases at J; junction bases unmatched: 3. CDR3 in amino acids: CSAETSGNSYNEQFF. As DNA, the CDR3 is TGCAGTGCTGAGACTAGCGGGAACTCCTACAATGAGCAGTTCTTC.

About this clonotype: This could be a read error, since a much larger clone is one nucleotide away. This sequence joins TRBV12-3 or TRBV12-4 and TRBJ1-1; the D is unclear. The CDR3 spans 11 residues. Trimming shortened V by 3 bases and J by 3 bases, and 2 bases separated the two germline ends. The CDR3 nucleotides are TGTGCCAGCAGTTTTTACACTGAAGCTTTCTTT. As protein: CASSFYTEAFF.

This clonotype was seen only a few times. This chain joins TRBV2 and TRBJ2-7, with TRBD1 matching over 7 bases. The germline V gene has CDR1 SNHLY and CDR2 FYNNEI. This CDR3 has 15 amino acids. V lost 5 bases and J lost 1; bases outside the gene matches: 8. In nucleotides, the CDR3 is TGTGCCAGCAGTAAGACAGGGCCGCCTTCCTACGAGCAGTACTTC. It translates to CASSKTGPPSYEQYF.

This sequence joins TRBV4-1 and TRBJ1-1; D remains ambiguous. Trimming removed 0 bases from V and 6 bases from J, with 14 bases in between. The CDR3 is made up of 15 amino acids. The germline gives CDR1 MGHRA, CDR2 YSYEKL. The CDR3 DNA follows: TGCGCCAGCAGCCAAGATTTGGGGTTGTACGCTGAAGCTTTCTTT. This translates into CASSQDLGLYAEAFF.

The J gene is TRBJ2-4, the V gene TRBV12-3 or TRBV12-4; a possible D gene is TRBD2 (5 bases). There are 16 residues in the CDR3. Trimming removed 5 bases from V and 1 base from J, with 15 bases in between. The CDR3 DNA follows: TGTGCCAGCAGTCTCCGCGAGGGCCATGCCAAAAACATTCAGTACTTC. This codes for CASSLREGHAKNIQYF.

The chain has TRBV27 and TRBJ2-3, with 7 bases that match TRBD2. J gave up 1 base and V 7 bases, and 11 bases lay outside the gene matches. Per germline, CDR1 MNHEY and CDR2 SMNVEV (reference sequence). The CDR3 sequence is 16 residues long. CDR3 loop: CASIPGLPYRTDTQYF. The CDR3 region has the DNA TGTGCCAGCATTCCGGGACTACCCTACCGCACAGATACGCAGTATTTT.

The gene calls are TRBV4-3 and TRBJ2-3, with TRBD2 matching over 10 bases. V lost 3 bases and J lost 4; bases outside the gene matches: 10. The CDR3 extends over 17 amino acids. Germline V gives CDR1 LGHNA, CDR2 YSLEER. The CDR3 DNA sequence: TGCGCCAGCAGCCATCCGCGGAGCGGGGGGGCCCCAGATACGCAGTATTTT. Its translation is CASSHPRSGGAPDTQYF.

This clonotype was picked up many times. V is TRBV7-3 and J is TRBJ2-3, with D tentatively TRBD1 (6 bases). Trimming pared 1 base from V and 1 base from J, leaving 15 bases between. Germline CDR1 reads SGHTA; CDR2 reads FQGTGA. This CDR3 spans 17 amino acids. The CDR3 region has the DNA TGTGCCAGCAGCTTAAGATCGGCAGGGGCCGGCACAGATACGCAGTATTTT. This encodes CASSLRSAGAGTDTQYF.

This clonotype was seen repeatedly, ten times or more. For the CDR3, the DNA is TGTGCCAGCAGCAAAAGCGGAGGGTCCTACAATGAGCAGTTCTTC. Translation gives CASSKSGGSYNEQFF. The V and J genes are TRBV6-1 and TRBJ2-1; the D gene is possibly TRBD2 (6 bases). With 6 bases removed from V and 1 base from J, the gap between germline ends came to 13 bases. CDR3 length: 15 residues. Germline V lookup: CDR1 MNHNS, CDR2 SASEGT.

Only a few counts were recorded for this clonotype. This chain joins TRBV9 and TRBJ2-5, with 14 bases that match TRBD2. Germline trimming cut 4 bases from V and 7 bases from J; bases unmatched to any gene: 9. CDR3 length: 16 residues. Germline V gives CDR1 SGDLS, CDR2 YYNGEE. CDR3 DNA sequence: TGTGCCAGCAGCCCCGGACTAGCGGGGGGCGAAGGGACCCAGTACTTC. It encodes CASSPGLAGGEGTQYF. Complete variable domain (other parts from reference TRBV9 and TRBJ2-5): DSGVTQTPKHLITATGQRVTLRCSPRSGDLSVYWYQQSLDQGLQFLIQYYNGEERAKGNILERFSAQQFPDLHSELNLSSLELGDSALYFCASSPGLAGGEGTQYFGPGTRLLVL.

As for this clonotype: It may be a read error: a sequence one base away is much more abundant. DNA for the CDR3: TGTGCCAGCAGCCCCGGGACTAGGAACGAGCAGTACTTC. This translates into CASSPGTRNEQYF. The rearrangement links TRBV12-3 or TRBV12-4 to TRBJ2-7; 8 bases are a match to TRBD2. The CDR3 sequence is 13 residues long. The J segment lost 5 bases and the V segment lost 6 bases, leaving 6 bases of the junction unmatched.

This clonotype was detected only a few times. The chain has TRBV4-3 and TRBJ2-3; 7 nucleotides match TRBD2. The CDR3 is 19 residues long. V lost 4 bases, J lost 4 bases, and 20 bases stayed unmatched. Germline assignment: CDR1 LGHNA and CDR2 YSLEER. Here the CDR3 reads CASSPGLSPAGVGSDTQYF. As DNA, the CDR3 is TGCGCCAGCAGCCCAGGGCTGTCACCGGCGGGGGTCGGCTCAGATACGCAGTATTTT.

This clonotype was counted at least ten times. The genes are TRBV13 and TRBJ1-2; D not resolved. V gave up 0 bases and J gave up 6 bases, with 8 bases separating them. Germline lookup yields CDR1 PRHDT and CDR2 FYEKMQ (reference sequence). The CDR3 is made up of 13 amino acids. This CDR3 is CASSLGQQDGYTF. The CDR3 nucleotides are TGTGCCAGCAGCTTAGGACAGCAAGATGGCTACACCTTC.

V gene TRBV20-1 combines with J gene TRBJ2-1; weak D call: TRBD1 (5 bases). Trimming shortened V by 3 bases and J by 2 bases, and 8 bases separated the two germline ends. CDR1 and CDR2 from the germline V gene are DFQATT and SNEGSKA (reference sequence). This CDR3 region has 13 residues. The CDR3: CSASADTYNEQFF. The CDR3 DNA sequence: TGCAGTGCTAGCGCGGACACCTACAATGAGCAGTTCTTC.

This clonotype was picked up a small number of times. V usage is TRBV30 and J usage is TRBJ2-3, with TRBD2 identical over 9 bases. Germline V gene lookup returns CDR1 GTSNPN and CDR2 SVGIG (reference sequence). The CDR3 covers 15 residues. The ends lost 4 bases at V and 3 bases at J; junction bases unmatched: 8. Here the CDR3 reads CAWTPSGEPTDTQYF. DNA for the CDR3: TGTGCCTGGACCCCTAGCGGGGAGCCTACAGATACGCAGTATTTT.

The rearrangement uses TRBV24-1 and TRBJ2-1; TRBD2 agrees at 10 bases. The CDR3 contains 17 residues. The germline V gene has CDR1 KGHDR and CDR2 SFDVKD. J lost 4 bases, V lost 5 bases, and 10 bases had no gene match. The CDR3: CATSAAGSGREYNEQFF. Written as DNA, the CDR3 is TGTGCCACCAGTGCCGCCGGGAGCGGGAGGGAATACAATGAGCAGTTCTTC.

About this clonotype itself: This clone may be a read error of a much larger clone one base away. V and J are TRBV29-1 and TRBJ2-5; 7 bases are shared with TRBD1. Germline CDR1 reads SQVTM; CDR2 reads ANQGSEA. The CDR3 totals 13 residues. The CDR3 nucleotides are TGCAGCGTTGATTTAAGGGGGCGAGAGGCCCAGTACTTC. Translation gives CSVDLRGREAQYF.

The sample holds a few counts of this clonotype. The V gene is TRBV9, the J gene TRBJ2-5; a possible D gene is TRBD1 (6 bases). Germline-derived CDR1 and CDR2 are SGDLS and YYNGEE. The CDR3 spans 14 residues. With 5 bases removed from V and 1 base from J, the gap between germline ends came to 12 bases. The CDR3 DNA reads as TGTGCCAGCAGTGTCGCCAGGGGCCAAGAGACCCAGTACTTC. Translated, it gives CASSVARGQETQYF.

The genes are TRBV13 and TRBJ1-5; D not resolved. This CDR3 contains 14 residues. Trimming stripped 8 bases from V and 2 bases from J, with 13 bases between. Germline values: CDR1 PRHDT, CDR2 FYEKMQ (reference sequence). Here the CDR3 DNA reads TGTGCCAGCGGGAGCACAATCTGCAATCAGCCCCAGCATTTT. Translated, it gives CASGSTICNQPQHF.